The 22 T cell receptor beta chains presented below share a single source sample, sequenced in a study of identical twins (dated by TCRdb to the mid-2010s). The method was 5' RACE. The sequencing machine was an Illumina HiSeq 2000. The public reads were reprocessed in TCRdb via fastp at Q25 and MiXCR, keeping in-frame beta chains. All rows with the same CDR3 protein become a single entry with the most common DNA and genes. In all, the sample holds approximately 300,000 distinct CDR3 sequences, and 9.5% of those were seen once. The top ten constitute roughly 6.8% of the sample. This sample also appeared in a second study, on yellow fever vaccine responses in identical twins.

The sample comprised CD8+ T cells sorted from blood. The receptors derive from a woman between 18 and 30 years old in good health.

The DNA for the CDR3 is TGTGCCAGCAGCCCGTTAGCGAACACTGAAGCTTTCTTT. Translating gives CASSPLANTEAFF. The chain couples TRBV7-6 to TRBJ1-1; D is undetermined. Germline loops: CDR1 SGHVS, CDR2 FNYEAQ. This CDR3 is built from 13 residues. V shed 5 bases and J shed 1 base, with 8 bases lying between them. Drawing the rest from reference TRBV7-6 and TRBJ1-1, the complete variable domain is GAGVSQSPRYKVTKRGQDVALRCDPISGHVSLYWYRQALGQGPEFLTYFNYEAQQDKSGLPNDRFSAERPEGSISTLTIQRTEQRDSAMYRCASSPLANTEAFFGQGTRLTVV.

This clonotype occurred many times. The chain carries TRBV29-1 and TRBJ2-1; 9 bases fit TRBD1. Trimming removed 1 base from V and 1 base from J; junction bases left unmatched: 5. There are 16 residues in the CDR3. Germline CDR1 is SQVTM and CDR2 is ANQGSEA. The CDR3 region is CSVEGGTGRSYNEQFF. DNA of the CDR3: TGCAGCGTTGAAGGGGGGACAGGGAGGTCCTACAATGAGCAGTTCTTC.

The rearrangement uses TRBV9 and TRBJ2-7, with D uncertain. The V end was cut by 4 bases, the J end by 5 bases, with 10 bases between. Looked up from germline, CDR1 is SGDLS and CDR2 is YYNGEE. CDR3 length: 12 residues. CDR3 loop: CASSPSSDEQYF. CDR3 nucleotides: TGTGCCAGCAGCCCCAGTAGTGACGAGCAGTACTTC.

The genes are TRBV29-1 and TRBJ1-2, with D hard to call. Trimming pared 7 bases from V and 0 bases from J, leaving 18 bases between. This CDR3 contains 15 residues. The germline V gene encodes CDR1 SQVTM and CDR2 ANQGSEA. CDR3 in DNA: TGCAGCGCCAAAGCGGACCAACAAGCTAACTATGGCTACACCTTC. Translated: CSAKADQQANYGYTF.

The rearrangement joins TRBV2 to TRBJ2-7, with D unclear. V lost 6 bases to trimming and J lost 4 bases, with 16 bases between them. This CDR3 is 14 amino acids long. CDR1 and CDR2 (germline): SNHLY, FYNNEI. In nucleotides, the CDR3 is TGTGCCAGCAGGACCTCGGTTGAAGCGTACGAGCAGTACTTC. Its protein product is CASRTSVEAYEQYF.

This clonotype was observed many times. The rearrangement uses TRBV12-3 or TRBV12-4 and TRBJ2-7; 7 bases are shared with TRBD1. V lost 2 bases to trimming and J lost 2 bases; unmatched junction nucleotides: 6. CDR3 length equals 15 residues. The CDR3: CASSLLGGAPYEQYF. The CDR3 region has the DNA TGTGCCAGCAGTTTATTAGGGGGCGCCCCCTACGAGCAGTACTTC.

In its sample, this clonotype was seen a few times. The chain has TRBV23-1 and TRBJ2-1; D may match TRBD1 or TRBD2 (5 bases each). TRBV23-1 is sorted into the ORF group, with uncertain function. Trimming took off 8 bases at V and 7 bases at J, with 18 bases between the two ends. This CDR3 is built from 14 residues. The CDR3 loop is CASVLPVWGNEQFF. The CDR3 DNA reads as TGCGCCAGCGTATTACCTGTATGGGGGAATGAGCAGTTCTTC.

The sample holds many counts of this clonotype. J is TRBJ2-7 and V is TRBV14; TRBD2 aligns across 7 bases. Unmatched junction bases numbered 9, after V lost 0 bases and J lost 1 base. The germline gives CDR1 SGHDN, CDR2 FVKESK. This CDR3 is built from 17 residues. The CDR3 coding sequence is TGTGCCAGCAGCCAAGATCCCGCAAGCGGGGAGTCCTACGAGCAGTACTTC. Translated: CASSQDPASGESYEQYF.

This clonotype was seen at least ten times. V gene TRBV12-3 or TRBV12-4 combines with J gene TRBJ1-1, with TRBD1 matching 7 bases. There are 17 residues in the CDR3. With V trimmed by 5 bases and J by 2 bases, 14 bases remained unmatched. The CDR3 DNA sequence: TGTGCCAGCAGTCCATGGGAGGGGGCGATTGGAAACACTGAAGCTTTCTTT. This gives the protein CASSPWEGAIGNTEAFF.

The CDR3 protein is CASSLGGPGEQYF. As DNA, the CDR3 is TGTGCCAGCAGCTTGGGCGGGCCGGGCGAGCAGTACTTC. V and J are TRBV7-2 and TRBJ2-7; maybe TRBD2 (5 bases). V was trimmed by 3 bases and J by 6 bases, leaving 12 bases between them. Germline CDR1 reads SGHTA; CDR2 reads FQGNSA. The CDR3 length is 13 residues.

The genes are TRBV29-1 and TRBJ2-3; 7 positions match TRBD1. From germline, CDR1 is SQVTM and CDR2 ANQGSEA. The V gene end was trimmed by 8 bases and the J gene end by 0 bases; junction bases not matched to a gene: 5. The CDR3 is 13 amino acids. The CDR3 coding sequence is TGCAGCCTCGACAGGGACAGCACAGATACGCAGTATTTT. This sequence encodes CSLDRDSTDTQYF.

This chain connects TRBV9 to TRBJ2-1, with D perhaps TRBD1 or TRBD2 (6 bases each). This CDR3 is built from 15 residues. The germline V and J ends were trimmed by 5 bases and 0 bases, with 12 bases remaining between them. The V gene's germline CDR1 is SGDLS and CDR2 YYNGEE. Written as DNA, the CDR3 is TGTGCCAGCAGTGAGGGGGGACTCTCCTACAATGAGCAGTTCTTC. Protein sequence: CASSEGGLSYNEQFF. Based on the CDR3 plus reference TRBV9 and TRBJ2-1, the full variable domain is DSGVTQTPKHLITATGQRVTLRCSPRSGDLSVYWYQQSLDQGLQFLIQYYNGEERAKGNILERFSAQQFPDLHSELNLSSLELGDSALYFCASSEGGLSYNEQFFGPGTRLTVL.

This chain uses TRBV18 with TRBJ1-1, with TRBD1 as a possible D gene (6 bases). Trimming shortened V by 2 bases and J by 5 bases, and 12 bases separated the two germline ends. The CDR3 totals 14 residues. Germline loops: CDR1 KGHSH, CDR2 LQKENI. The CDR3 sequence is CASSPTGLGTEAFF. The CDR3 DNA reads as TGTGCCAGCTCACCAACAGGGTTGGGAACTGAAGCTTTCTTT. Full variable domain (outside the CDR3, taken from reference TRBV18 and TRBJ1-1): NAGVMQNPRHLVRRRGQEARLRCSPMKGHSHVYWYRQLPEEGLKFMVYLQKENIIDESGMPKERFSAEFPKEGPSILRIQQVVRGDSAAYFCASSPTGLGTEAFFGQGTRLTVV.

This clonotype was seen repeatedly, ten times or more. The chain uses TRBV3-1 and TRBJ2-7, with 7 bases that match TRBD2. The V gene's germline CDR1 is LGHDT and CDR2 YNNKEL (reference sequence). CDR3 length: 17 residues. Unmatched junction bases numbered 12, after V lost 0 bases and J lost 4 bases. CDR3 in amino acids: CASSQDPLTRGLYEQYF. Written as DNA, the CDR3 is TGTGCCAGCAGCCAAGATCCCCTTACTCGGGGACTATACGAGCAGTACTTC.

J is TRBJ2-7 and V is TRBV3-1, with a weak D call TRBD1 (6 bases). This CDR3 spans 15 amino acids. With 5 bases removed from V and 0 bases from J, the gap between germline ends came to 14 bases. Per germline, CDR1 LGHDT and CDR2 YNNKEL (reference sequence). The chain's CDR3 is CASSETGTSSYEQYF. CDR3 DNA sequence: TGTGCCAGCAGCGAAACCGGGACAAGCTCCTACGAGCAGTACTTC.

This chain joins TRBV3-1 and TRBJ2-3; tentatively, D is TRBD2 (5 bases). Germline V gene sequence: CDR1 LGHDT, CDR2 YNNKEL (reference sequence). CDR3 length equals 14 residues. The V and J ends lost 5 bases and 5 bases respectively, with 14 bases between them. The CDR3 DNA follows: TGTGCCAGCAGCACCCGGGAATCTAAAGATACGCAGTATTTT. The encoded protein is CASSTRESKDTQYF.

This clonotype showed up just a few times. V usage is TRBV28 and J usage is TRBJ2-5, with 10 nucleotides matching TRBD2. This CDR3 has 15 residues. Germline loops: CDR1 MDHEN, CDR2 SYDVKM. V lost 4 bases to trimming and J lost 4 bases; unmatched junction nucleotides: 6. CDR3 bases: TGTGCCAGCAGTTCGGTAGCGGGAGGCGGAGAGACCCAGTACTTC. It codes for CASSSVAGGGETQYF.

This rearrangement joins TRBV20-1 to TRBJ2-7; a weak D match, TRBD2 (6 bases). The CDR3 sequence is 15 residues long. Germline V gene sequence: CDR1 DFQATT, CDR2 SNEGSKA (reference sequence). Trimming shortened V by 5 bases and J by 7 bases, and 24 bases separated the two germline ends. The CDR3 loop is CSARGFGDYRGEQYF. Written as DNA, the CDR3 is TGCAGTGCTCGGGGGTTCGGGGATTATAGAGGGGAGCAGTACTTC.

The CDR3 nucleotides read TGTGCCAGCAGCGTAGGCGGGACTAGCGGGGGAGGACGTACCGGGGAGCTGTTTTTT. It specifies CASSVGGTSGGGRTGELFF. The chain is built from TRBV9 and TRBJ2-2; 14 bases are a match to TRBD2. The CDR3 is made up of 19 amino acids. J lost 5 bases, V lost 0 bases, and 9 bases had no gene match. CDR1 is SGDLS, CDR2 YYNGEE, per germline. Drawing the rest from reference TRBV9 and TRBJ2-2, the complete variable domain is DSGVTQTPKHLITATGQRVTLRCSPRSGDLSVYWYQQSLDQGLQFLIQYYNGEERAKGNILERFSAQQFPDLHSELNLSSLELGDSALYFCASSVGGTSGGGRTGELFFGEGSRLTVL.

The chain couples TRBV10-3 to TRBJ1-3; D gene uncertain. This CDR3 is 12 amino acids long. V lost 4 bases and J lost 12, with 13 bases in between. The germline V gene encodes CDR1 ENHRY and CDR2 SYGVKD. The DNA for the CDR3 is TGTGCCATCAGTGGGCCCCGCTCGGACATATATTTT. Translation gives CAISGPRSDIYF.

In its sample, this clonotype was seen many times. The chain has TRBV10-3 and TRBJ2-7; the match to TRBD2 covers 11 bases. Germline lookup yields CDR1 ENHRY and CDR2 SYGVKD. V shed 0 bases and J 6 bases; nucleotides not matched to a gene: 4. This CDR3 region has 15 residues. The CDR3 spells CAISESGLAGGEQYF. CDR3 bases: TGTGCCATCAGTGAGTCCGGCCTAGCGGGAGGCGAGCAGTACTTC.

Ten or more counts support this clonotype. V usage is TRBV6-2 or TRBV6-3 and J usage is TRBJ2-1, with D maybe TRBD2 (5 bases). The V end lost 6 bases, the J end lost 12 bases, and 27 bases lay between the germline ends. The CDR3 totals 16 residues. Per the germline V gene, CDR1 is MNHEY and CDR2 is SVGEGT. The CDR3 bases are TGTGCCAGCAGCCCCCCCTCCCCCCAGGACTGGACGACGCAGTTCTTC. This codes for CASSPPSPQDWTTQFF.